The present T cell receptor (beta chain) was sequenced within a study of cytomegalovirus exposure and HLA in healthy donors. PCR used 60 Vbeta primers and 13 Jbeta primers. Profiled with immunoSEQ multiplex PCR; TCRdb holds only in-frame clones, not every one. The sample shows roughly 150,000 clones, around 73% of them seen only once. Sequences were obtained from PBMCs. The TCR was taken from a woman between 18 and 29 years old in good health and CMV-seropositive.

The chain's CDR3 is CASSSGQGGDTQYF. Written as DNA, the CDR3 is TGCGCCAGCAGCTCCGGACAGGGGGGAGATACGCAGTATTTT. The chain is built from TRBV5-1 and TRBJ2-3; 10 nucleotides agree with TRBD1. This CDR3 is built from 14 residues. Trimming at V came to 3 bases and at J to 5 bases, leaving 3 bases not matched to a gene. Germline V CDR1 and CDR2: SGHRS, YFSETQ.